These T cell receptor beta chains were read from a single sample in a study of identical twins. TCRdb called the 5' RACE reads again in MiXCR, with one record for every CDR3 protein. The data contain 500,000 to 600,000 distinct CDR3 sequences, roughly a fifth of them singletons. The same data also contributed to another study, on T cells expressing NK-cell markers.

Material: CD4+ T cells sorted from blood. The receptors come from a young woman in good health. CDR3s include the opening cysteine and the closing phenylalanine or tryptophan. The D gene is left open where the match is weak. Size is omitted from some rows. Given values are once, few, many or a class for expanded clones.

V: TRBV3-1
D: TRBD1
size: few
J: TRBJ1-4
DNA: TGTGCCAGCGGCCAATGGACAGGCGGTAATGAAAAACTGTTTTTT
CDR3: CASGQWTGGNEKLFF

V: TRBV5-1
D: -
size: -
J: TRBJ2-1
DNA: TGCGCCAGCAGCTTGCGGGGAATAGAAGAGCAGTTCTTC
CDR3: CASSLRGIEEQFF

V: TRBV5-5
D: -
size: many
J: TRBJ1-1
DNA: TGTGCCAGCAGCCCGAGGGGGGCGTACACTGAAGCTTTCTTT
CDR3: CASSPRGAYTEAFF

V: TRBV20-1
D: -
size: -
J: TRBJ2-1
DNA: TGCAGTGCTAGGAATCCGGCGGATGAGCAGTTCTTC
CDR3: CSARNPADEQFF

V: TRBV7-9
D: TRBD2
size: few
J: TRBJ2-1
DNA: TGTGCCAGCAGCTTCCATGGACTAGCGGGAGAAGAGCAGTTCTTC
CDR3: CASSFHGLAGEEQFF

V: TRBV9
D: -
size: -
J: TRBJ2-7
DNA: TGTGCCAGCAGCGTAATCCCTGGACAGGAGCAGTACTTC
CDR3: CASSVIPGQEQYF

V: TRBV29-1
D: TRBD2
size: few
J: TRBJ2-5
DNA: TGCAGCGTTGAAATAGCGGGGGGGCCGAAGACCCAGTACTTC
CDR3: CSVEIAGGPKTQYF

V: TRBV20-1
D: TRBD2
size: many
J: TRBJ2-3
DNA: TGCAGTGCTAGTCCCCTTGGGAGCGGGGTCGCAGATACGCAGTATTTT
CDR3: CSASPLGSGVADTQYF

V: TRBV20-1
D: -
size: -
J: TRBJ2-3
DNA: TGCAGTGCTAGAGGGTCTGAGGGCGTGGATACGCAGTATTTT
CDR3: CSARGSEGVDTQYF

V: TRBV12-3/TRBV12-4
D: -
size: -
J: TRBJ2-4
DNA: TGTGCCAGCAGTTTAAACGCCAAAAACATTCAGTACTTC
CDR3: CASSLNAKNIQYF

V: TRBV10-3
D: TRBD2
size: -
J: TRBJ2-1
DNA: TGTGCCATCAGTGACGTAGCGGGAGACCCCACCTACAATGAGCAGTTCTTC
CDR3: CAISDVAGDPTYNEQFF

V: TRBV7-2
D: TRBD2
size: few
J: TRBJ2-7
DNA: TGTGCCAGCAGACGACTAGCGGGAGAATCCTACGAGCAGTACTTC
CDR3: CASRRLAGESYEQYF

V: TRBV5-4
D: -
size: few
J: TRBJ1-2
DNA: TGTGCCAGCACGGACAGAGGGTATGGCTACACCTTC
CDR3: CASTDRGYGYTF

V: TRBV12-3/TRBV12-4
D: -
size: many
J: TRBJ1-3
DNA: TGTGCCAGCAGTTCCCCACTTCTATCTGGAAACACCATATATTTT
CDR3: CASSSPLLSGNTIYF

V: TRBV28
D: -
size: -
J: TRBJ2-3
DNA: TGTGCCAGCGCCCACGGGGGAACTAGCACAGATACGCAGTATTTT
CDR3: CASAHGGTSTDTQYF

V: TRBV12-3/TRBV12-4
D: -
size: -
J: TRBJ2-7
DNA: TGTGCCAGCAGTACCAGCGGTAACGCCTACGAGCAGTACTTC
CDR3: CASSTSGNAYEQYF

V: TRBV10-2
D: -
size: few
J: TRBJ2-1
DNA: TGCGCCAGCAGTAAGGTCAGCTCCTACAATGAGCAGTTCTTC
CDR3: CASSKVSSYNEQFF

V: TRBV20-1
D: -
size: few
J: TRBJ1-2
DNA: TGCAGTGCTAGATCGGGGGCTTGGGGCTACACCTTC
CDR3: CSARSGAWGYTF

V: TRBV10-3
D: -
size: few
J: TRBJ1-3
DNA: TGTGCCATCAGTGAGACAGGAAGTGGAAACACCATATATTTT
CDR3: CAISETGSGNTIYF

V: TRBV5-1
D: -
size: few
J: TRBJ2-3
DNA: TGCGCCAGCAGCTCGGTAATTTACACAGATACGCAGTATTTT
CDR3: CASSSVIYTDTQYF

V: TRBV29-1
D: TRBD1
size: few
J: TRBJ1-4
DNA: TGCAGCGTAGAAGACAGGGTTAATGAAAAACTGTTTTTT
CDR3: CSVEDRVNEKLFF

V: TRBV29-1
D: TRBD2
size: -
J: TRBJ2-3
DNA: TGCAGCGTAGGTAGCGGGAGGGCCTTAGATACGCAGTATTTT
CDR3: CSVGSGRALDTQYF

V: TRBV20-1
D: -
size: few
J: TRBJ1-1
DNA: TGCAGCCTCACTACAGGGTCGAACACTGAAGCTTTCTTT
CDR3: CSLTTGSNTEAFF

V: TRBV20-1
D: -
size: many
J: TRBJ1-1
DNA: TGCAGTGTGTCAGGGGACACTGAAGCTTTCTTT
CDR3: CSVSGDTEAFF

V: TRBV30
D: -
size: -
J: TRBJ1-1
DNA: TGTGCCTGGAGTGGTACAGGTGTCGGTGAAGCTTTCTTT
CDR3: CAWSGTGVGEAFF

V: TRBV3-1
D: -
size: -
J: TRBJ1-2
DNA: TGTGCCAGCAGCCAAGAAGTACGACATGGCTACACCTTC
CDR3: CASSQEVRHGYTF

V: TRBV7-9
D: -
size: -
J: TRBJ2-6
DNA: TGTGCCAGCAGTTATACCCTCTCTGGGGCCAACGTCCTGACTTTC
CDR3: CASSYTLSGANVLTF

V: TRBV6-5
D: -
size: few
J: TRBJ1-2
DNA: TGTGCCAGCAGTTACTGGGGAACAGGGAACTATGGCTACACCTTC
CDR3: CASSYWGTGNYGYTF

V: TRBV19
D: -
size: many
J: TRBJ1-3
DNA: TGTGCCAGTAGTAAACGACAGCGCAACTCTGGAAACACCATATATTTT
CDR3: CASSKRQRNSGNTIYF

V: TRBV6-1
D: TRBD1
size: few
J: TRBJ1-1
DNA: TGTGCCAGCAGTGAACGGGACAGGGTTGAAGCTTTCTTT
CDR3: CASSERDRVEAFF

V: TRBV7-2
D: TRBD2
size: -
J: TRBJ2-7
DNA: TGCGCCAGCAGCTTGGCCGGGACTAGCGGCTACGAGCAGTACTTC
CDR3: CASSLAGTSGYEQYF

V: TRBV5-4
D: TRBD1
size: few
J: TRBJ1-1
DNA: TGTGCCAGCAGACCGCAACAGGGGATGAACACTGAAGCTTTCTTT
CDR3: CASRPQQGMNTEAFF

V: TRBV25-1
D: -
size: -
J: TRBJ2-4
DNA: TGTGCCAGCAGTGATTCTCCGGCAGGGGAGAAAAACATTCAGTACTTC
CDR3: CASSDSPAGEKNIQYF

V: TRBV5-1
D: TRBD1
size: -
J: TRBJ2-7
DNA: TGCGCCAGCAGCTTGGGGACAGGGATCTCCTACGAGCAGTACTTC
CDR3: CASSLGTGISYEQYF

V: TRBV7-2
D: -
size: -
J: TRBJ1-2
DNA: TGTGCCAGCAGTCCGTCTCCGCGGGGCTACACCTTC
CDR3: CASSPSPRGYTF

V: TRBV20-1
D: TRBD1
size: -
J: TRBJ1-5
DNA: TGCAGTGCTACAGGGGGTAAAGCTATTCAGCCCCAGCATTTT
CDR3: CSATGGKAIQPQHF

V: TRBV27
D: TRBD1
size: few
J: TRBJ1-6
DNA: TGTGCCAGCAGTCCTAGGACAGGTCCGAATTCACCCCTCCACTTT
CDR3: CASSPRTGPNSPLHF

V: TRBV12-3/TRBV12-4
D: TRBD1
size: -
J: TRBJ1-2
DNA: TGTGCCAGCAGTGGTACAGGGGGCGGCTACACCTTC
CDR3: CASSGTGGGYTF

V: TRBV7-2
D: -
size: -
J: TRBJ2-3
DNA: TGTGCCAGCAGCTTAGGGGCTAGTCCGAGCACAGATACGCAGTATTTT
CDR3: CASSLGASPSTDTQYF

V: TRBV2
D: -
size: -
J: TRBJ2-7
DNA: TGTGCCAGCAGGACCCTCTTCAGCTCCTACGAGCAGTACTTC
CDR3: CASRTLFSSYEQYF